Each of the 19 T cell receptor beta chains below was sequenced from the same sample in a study of cytomegalovirus exposure and HLA in healthy donors. 13 Jbeta primers and 60 Vbeta primers were used for the PCR. Produced via immunoSEQ multiplex PCR; TCRdb's table is partial and in-frame only. The sample holds roughly 150,000 clones, around two thirds seen once. Sequencing was carried out using PBMCs. The receptor source for this set is a man under 40 in good health and CMV-seropositive.

This clone was detected only a few times. This rearrangement joins TRBV10-1 to TRBJ2-1; D is possibly TRBD2 (6 bases). The CDR3 contains 16 residues. Germline V gene sequence: CDR1 WNHNN, CDR2 SYGVQD (reference sequence). The V and J ends lost 2 bases and 6 bases respectively, with 17 bases between them. Written as DNA, the CDR3 is TGCGCCAGCAGTGAGATTGGTAGCGGCTTGGGCAATGAGCAGTTCTTC. Amino acid sequence: CASSEIGSGLGNEQFF.

Concerning this clone: This may stem from a read error, because a much larger clone lies one nucleotide away. The chain combines TRBV4-1 with TRBJ2-2, with D possibly being TRBD2 (5 bases). Germline CDR1 and CDR2: MGHRA and YSYEKL. V was cut by 0 bases and J by 3 bases, with 14 bases left in between. The CDR3 consists of 17 residues. The DNA for the CDR3 is TGCGCCAGCAGCCAAGATGCCCCGGGGAGTTACACCGGGGAGCTGTTTTTT. It is translated as CASSQDAPGSYTGELFF.

The rearrangement links TRBV7-8 to TRBJ1-5, with 7 bases identical to TRBD1. The V gene's germline CDR1 is SGHVS and CDR2 FQNEAQ. The CDR3 extends over 15 amino acids. V shed 1 base and J 6 bases; nucleotides not matched to a gene: 6. This CDR3 is CASSLEIQGSQPQHF. The DNA for the CDR3 is TGTGCCAGCAGCTTAGAAATACAGGGGAGTCAGCCCCAGCATTTT.

The chain joins TRBV10-3 to TRBJ2-7, with TRBD1 matching 7 bases. V trimming: 3 bases; J trimming: 2 bases; junction bases outside the gene matches: 4. The CDR3 runs 14 residues. In germline, CDR1 is ENHRY, CDR2 SYGVKD. In DNA, the CDR3 is TGTGCCATCAGTGACTCGACAGGGACCTACGAGCAGTACTTC. It specifies CAISDSTGTYEQYF.

This clone was seen more than once but under ten times. The chain links TRBV30 to TRBJ2-1, with 9 bases identical to TRBD1. CDR3 length: 15 residues. After removal of 3 bases from V and 4 bases from J, the junction contained 7 bases not matched to a gene. Germline lookup yields CDR1 GTSNPN and CDR2 SVGIG (reference sequence). The CDR3 region has the DNA TGTGCCTGGAGCCTCGGACAGGGGCCTTACAATGAGCAGTTCTTC. Translated, it gives CAWSLGQGPYNEQFF.

The V call is TRBV5-4, the J call TRBJ2-1; 8 bases line up with TRBD1. Germline trimming cut 0 bases from V and 8 bases from J; bases unmatched to any gene: 1. From germline, CDR1 is SGHNT and CDR2 YYREEE (reference sequence). The CDR3 length is 13 residues. This CDR3 is CASSLDRGYEQFF. The CDR3 DNA sequence: TGTGCCAGCAGCTTGGACAGGGGGTATGAGCAGTTCTTC.

The CDR3 here is CASSERSILAKNIQYF. CDR3 nucleotide sequence: TGTGCCAGCAGCGAGCGGAGCATACTAGCCAAAAACATTCAGTACTTC. The chain recombines TRBV7-2 with TRBJ2-4, with D tentatively TRBD2 (5 bases). This CDR3 is built from 16 residues. Per the germline V gene, CDR1 is SGHTA and CDR2 is FQGNSA. V lost 5 bases and J lost 0, with 14 bases in between.

The V call is TRBV27, the J call TRBJ2-1, with 11 bases matching TRBD1. The CDR3 has 16 amino acids. The J segment lost 4 bases and the V segment lost 4 bases, leaving 6 bases of the junction unmatched. Germline V gives CDR1 MNHEY, CDR2 SMNVEV (reference sequence). The CDR3 reads CASSSRTGGSYNEQFF. CDR3 nucleotides: TGTGCCAGCAGTTCTAGGACAGGGGGCTCTTACAATGAGCAGTTCTTC.

This rearrangement joins TRBV6-6 to TRBJ1-1, with D possibly TRBD1 on 5 matching bases. There are 15 residues in the CDR3. Germline-derived CDR1 and CDR2 are MNHNY and SVGAGI (reference sequence). The germline V and J ends were trimmed by 2 bases and 3 bases, with 13 bases remaining between them. CDR3 DNA: TGTGCCAGCAGTTACGGTGCAGGGTTCGACACTGAAGCTTTCTTT. It encodes CASSYGAGFDTEAFF.

V and J are TRBV11-2 and TRBJ2-7, with TRBD2 matching over 10 bases. Germline-derived CDR1 and CDR2 are SGHAT and FQNNGV. V lost 2 bases and J lost 6; bases outside the gene matches: 4. CDR3 length: 14 residues. The CDR3 coding sequence is TGTGCCAGCAGCTTACTAGCGGGAGCCCCCGAGCAGTACTTC. Its translation: CASSLLAGAPEQYF.

The table lists this clone with a few counts. The J gene is TRBJ1-3, the V gene TRBV5-1; no definite D call. The ends were cut back, 0 bases at V and 0 bases at J, with 10 bases in the middle. This CDR3 is built from 16 residues. Per the germline V gene, CDR1 is SGHRS and CDR2 is YFSETQ. The CDR3, as DNA: TGCGCCAGCAGCTTGGCGGGTCCCAGCTCTGGAAACACCATATATTTT. Protein product: CASSLAGPSSGNTIYF.

The V call is TRBV29-1, the J call TRBJ1-1; D remains ambiguous. This CDR3 has 13 amino acids. V lost 3 bases and J 1 base, leaving 9 bases between the germline ends. The germline V gene has CDR1 SQVTM and CDR2 ANQGSEA. The DNA of the CDR3 is TGCAGCGTTGATCGCCCAGAGAACACTGAAGCTTTCTTT. This translates into CSVDRPENTEAFF.

The chain has TRBV6-1 and TRBJ2-1; 9 positions agree with TRBD1. The CDR3 is 16 amino acids. The V gene end was trimmed by 4 bases and the J gene end by 6 bases; junction bases not matched to a gene: 10. CDR1 is MNHNS, CDR2 SASEGT, per germline. CDR3: CASSGGRDRASNEQFF. The CDR3 DNA sequence: TGTGCCAGCAGTGGAGGCCGGGACAGGGCTTCCAATGAGCAGTTCTTC.

The genes are TRBV11-2 and TRBJ2-7; D ambiguous. The CDR3 consists of 12 residues. Germline V CDR1 and CDR2: SGHAT, FQNNGV. V lost 5 bases, J lost 3 bases, and 8 bases lay in between. CDR3 sequence reads: CASSLASYEQYF. CDR3 bases: TGTGCCAGCAGCCTGGCAAGCTACGAGCAGTACTTC.

This clone has a handful of counts. CDR3 in amino acids: CASTHGGADYGYTF. CDR3 DNA: TGTGCCAGCACCCACGGAGGGGCTGACTATGGCTACACCTTC. The gene calls are TRBV6-6 and TRBJ1-2, with D possibly TRBD1 on 5 matching bases. Germline V gene data show CDR1 as MNHNY and CDR2 as SVGAGI (reference sequence). Trimming shortened V by 7 bases and J by 3 bases, and 15 bases separated the two germline ends. This CDR3 region has 14 residues.

The chain has TRBV4-1 and TRBJ2-7, with D maybe TRBD2 (6 bases). The V end lost 0 bases, the J end lost 2 bases, and 11 bases lay between the germline ends. The V gene's germline CDR1 is MGHRA and CDR2 YSYEKL. This CDR3 region has 15 residues. The DNA for the CDR3 is TGCGCCAGCAGCCAAGATCTAGGACTAACCTACGAGCAGTACTTC. Encoded protein: CASSQDLGLTYEQYF.

The chain is built from TRBV7-9 and TRBJ2-3, with 9 positions matching TRBD2. The CDR3 sequence is 17 residues long. In germline, CDR1 is SEHNR, CDR2 FQNEAQ (reference sequence). Trimming at V came to 4 bases and at J to 2 bases, leaving 10 bases not matched to a gene. The CDR3, as DNA: TGTGCCAGCAGCTCCGGGGCTAGCGGGAAGTTCACAGATACGCAGTATTTT. This translates into CASSSGASGKFTDTQYF.

The chain carries TRBV5-1 and TRBJ2-3; D gene uncertain. The germline V gene has CDR1 SGHRS and CDR2 YFSETQ. The CDR3 contains 12 residues. V was cut by 1 base and J by 5 bases, with 5 bases left in between. The CDR3 sequence: CASSLSGDTQYF. For the CDR3, the DNA is TGCGCCAGCAGCTTGTCCGGAGATACGCAGTATTTT.

This clone was counted between two and nine times. The rearrangement links TRBV10-3 to TRBJ2-1; TRBD2 matches at 9 bases. CDR3 length equals 15 residues. Germline CDR1 reads ENHRY; CDR2 reads SYGVKD. Losses at the gene ends were 6 bases for V and 4 bases for J; bases not matched to a gene: 7. CDR3 DNA sequence: TGTGCCATCAGCGTCGGACTAGCGAAATACAATGAGCAGTTCTTC. Its protein product is CAISVGLAKYNEQFF.